This TCR beta chain was identified during a study of T cell repertoires in cytomegalovirus infection. Study-wide context: Through public TCR beta signatures, both CMV infection and matching HLA type were indicated. Findings and limits, study-wide: Within the response measured ex vivo, HLA-C-restricted CMV-specific TCR beta clonotypes were dominant. Frequencies of public TCR beta families were cumulated, and this identified carriers of CMV plus the relevant HLA.

To note about this clonotype: Antigen specificity is unknown.

TCRdb passed the reads through MiXCR, listing each CDR3 protein once. This sample yields about 360,000 distinct CDR3 sequences, of which approximately 18% are seen a single time; 7.5% to 9% belongs to the top ten. Trimming stripped 6 bases from V and 0 bases from J, with 21 bases between. CDR3 length: 17 residues. Germline values: CDR1 SNHLY, CDR2 FYNNEI. The sample taken for sequencing was PBMCs. This sequence joins TRBV2 and TRBJ2-7; D unclear. The clonotype originates from a human donor in good health (CMV status not recorded). Some clones in this sample may be carry-over from other donors' samples. The CDR3 bases are TGTGCCAGCAGGGGATTCAGCCTTAGACCGGTCTCCTACGAGCAGTACTTC. It codes for CASRGFSLRPVSYEQYF.